Included here is one T cell receptor (beta chain) sequence, with context. This CDR3 is also generated by other DNA sequences in the sample. The data are from a study of control samples from healthy donors and cancer patients. TCRdb's table, derived via immunoSEQ multiplex PCR, lists solely in-frame clones and lacks some. The sample lists about 65,000 clones, 90% occurring once. The CDR3 runs to 14 residues. Germline CDR1 reads SGHRS; CDR2 reads YFSETQ. The V gene lost 0 bases and the J gene lost 2 bases, with 8 bases spanning the gap. The sequence was collected from a woman in her 50s with colorectal cancer. V is TRBV5-1 and J is TRBJ2-5; D is uncertain. The sequenced sample consisted of PBMCs. CDR3 nucleotide sequence: TGCGCCAGCAGCTTGGAGGGTCGGCAAGAGACCCAGTACTTC. It encodes CASSLEGRQETQYF.